This T cell receptor (beta chain) was recovered during a study of CD8 T cells in Susac syndrome. Study results and caveats: The TCR sequencing and HLA analysis in the study involved a relatively small number of individuals, as the study acknowledged. CD8+ clonal expansion in Susac was maximal in TEMRA cells and in active patients.

Germline V gives CDR1 SGHRS, CDR2 YFSETQ. Trimming left V 0 bases short and J 4 bases short, with 10 bases between. The CDR3 length is 14 residues. Reverse transcription of about 0.5 to 1 ug RNA was carried out with random hexamers. TCRdb recomputed calls from the immunoSEQ multiplex PCR reads with MiXCR, one row per CDR3 protein. Seen here are 120,000 or so distinct CDR3 sequences, 85% to 95% observed once, and the top ten hold about 0.28%. Sequencing targeted TCR beta in T cells from blood (CD8+ and CD4+). On this clonotype: Its specificity is unknown.

The receptor was derived from a human donor with Susac syndrome. Sequencing was carried out using CD8+ T cells from PBMCs. J is TRBJ1-1 and V is TRBV5-1; D gene unclear. CDR3: CASSLAVGFTEAFF. CDR3 coding DNA: TGCGCCAGCAGCTTGGCCGTCGGGTTCACTGAAGCTTTCTTT.